This record concerns one TCR beta chain sequence. Its specificity is not known. The record originates from a study of OX40 agonist ivuxolimab in advanced cancers. Study in general: A partial response was reached by three patients: one with hepatocellular carcinoma and two with cutaneous melanoma.

Using immunoSEQ multiplex PCR, the repertoire was profiled, and TCRdb retains in-frame clones only, with some absent. The table has 35,000 to 40,000 clones, around 87% seen once. V was cut by 1 base and J by 7 bases, with 14 bases left in between. Germline CDR1 is SGHTA and CDR2 is FQGNSA. CDR3 length equals 15 residues. Study results and caveats: There were also nonresponders showing low normalized T-cell clonal expansion. Antigen specificity of clonally expanded peripheral T cells was not established. Clonal expansion among partial responders at 0.1-3.0 mg/kg ranked near the lowest.

The rearrangement joins TRBV7-2 to TRBJ2-1, with D maybe TRBD2 (5 bases). This TCR derives from an adult with an advanced solid tumor such as melanoma, head and neck, liver or kidney cancer. The sample in question was CD4+ or CD8+ T cells sorted from blood, obtained in a trial of the OX40 agonist ivuxolimab. The CDR3 DNA sequence: TGTGCCAGCAGCTTAGACCCGGGGAGAGTGAATGAGCAGTTCTTC. This gives the protein CASSLDPGRVNEQFF. Filled out from reference TRBV7-2 and TRBJ2-1, the complete variable domain reads GAGVSQSPSNKVTEKGKDVELRCDPISGHTALYWYRQSLGQGLEFLIYFQGNSAPDKSGLPSDRFSAERTGGSVSTLTIQRTQQEDSAVYLCASSLDPGRVNEQFFGPGTRLTVL.